This T cell receptor beta chain was sequenced for a study of Graves' ophthalmopathy and Graves' hyperthyroidism. As concerns this clonotype: Given a much more abundant clone one base away, this may be a read error.

RNA transcripts served as template for amplifying TCR beta CDR3 sequences. After a first-round RT-PCR with HTBI primers, a second-round multiplex PCR was run. TCRdb redid the calling of the multiplex PCR reads with MiXCR, one entry per CDR3 protein. The table includes 500,000 to 800,000 distinct CDR3 sequences, about 38% detected once. CDR1 and CDR2 from the germline V gene are LNHDA and SQIVND (reference sequence). The CDR3 is 14 residues long. The receptor was isolated from an adult man with Graves' ophthalmopathy. The rearrangement links TRBV19 to TRBJ1-2, with D perhaps matching TRBD1 (6 bases). Sequencing used peripheral blood. In nucleotides, the CDR3 is TGTGCCGGTAGTATAGGCAGGGGAGGGTATGGCTACACCTTC. Its translation is CAGSIGRGGYGYTF.